This T cell receptor (beta chain) was found in a study of brain T cells in children with intractable seizures. Specified time point: blood from clinic visit 5 months post-surgery; TSC patient then seizure free. At least one anti-epileptic drug was given before surgery. Here immunoSEQ multiplex PCR was the method, and the copy in TCRdb shows in-frame clones only, minus some. The data show 340,000 or so clones, about 93% seen once. The CDR3 runs 17 residues. Germline values: CDR1 MNHNS, CDR2 SASEGT. V lost 2 bases, J lost 3 bases, and 19 bases lay in between. The material was peripheral blood, obtained roughly 5 months after surgery. The receptor comes from a boy younger than two with tuberous sclerosis and intractable seizures. This chain joins TRBV6-1 and TRBJ1-2; D gene unclear. In nucleotides, the CDR3 is TGTGCCAGCAGTGAATCTCCCCAAGTACGAGCTGACTATGGCTACACCTTC. Residues: CASSESPQVRADYGYTF.